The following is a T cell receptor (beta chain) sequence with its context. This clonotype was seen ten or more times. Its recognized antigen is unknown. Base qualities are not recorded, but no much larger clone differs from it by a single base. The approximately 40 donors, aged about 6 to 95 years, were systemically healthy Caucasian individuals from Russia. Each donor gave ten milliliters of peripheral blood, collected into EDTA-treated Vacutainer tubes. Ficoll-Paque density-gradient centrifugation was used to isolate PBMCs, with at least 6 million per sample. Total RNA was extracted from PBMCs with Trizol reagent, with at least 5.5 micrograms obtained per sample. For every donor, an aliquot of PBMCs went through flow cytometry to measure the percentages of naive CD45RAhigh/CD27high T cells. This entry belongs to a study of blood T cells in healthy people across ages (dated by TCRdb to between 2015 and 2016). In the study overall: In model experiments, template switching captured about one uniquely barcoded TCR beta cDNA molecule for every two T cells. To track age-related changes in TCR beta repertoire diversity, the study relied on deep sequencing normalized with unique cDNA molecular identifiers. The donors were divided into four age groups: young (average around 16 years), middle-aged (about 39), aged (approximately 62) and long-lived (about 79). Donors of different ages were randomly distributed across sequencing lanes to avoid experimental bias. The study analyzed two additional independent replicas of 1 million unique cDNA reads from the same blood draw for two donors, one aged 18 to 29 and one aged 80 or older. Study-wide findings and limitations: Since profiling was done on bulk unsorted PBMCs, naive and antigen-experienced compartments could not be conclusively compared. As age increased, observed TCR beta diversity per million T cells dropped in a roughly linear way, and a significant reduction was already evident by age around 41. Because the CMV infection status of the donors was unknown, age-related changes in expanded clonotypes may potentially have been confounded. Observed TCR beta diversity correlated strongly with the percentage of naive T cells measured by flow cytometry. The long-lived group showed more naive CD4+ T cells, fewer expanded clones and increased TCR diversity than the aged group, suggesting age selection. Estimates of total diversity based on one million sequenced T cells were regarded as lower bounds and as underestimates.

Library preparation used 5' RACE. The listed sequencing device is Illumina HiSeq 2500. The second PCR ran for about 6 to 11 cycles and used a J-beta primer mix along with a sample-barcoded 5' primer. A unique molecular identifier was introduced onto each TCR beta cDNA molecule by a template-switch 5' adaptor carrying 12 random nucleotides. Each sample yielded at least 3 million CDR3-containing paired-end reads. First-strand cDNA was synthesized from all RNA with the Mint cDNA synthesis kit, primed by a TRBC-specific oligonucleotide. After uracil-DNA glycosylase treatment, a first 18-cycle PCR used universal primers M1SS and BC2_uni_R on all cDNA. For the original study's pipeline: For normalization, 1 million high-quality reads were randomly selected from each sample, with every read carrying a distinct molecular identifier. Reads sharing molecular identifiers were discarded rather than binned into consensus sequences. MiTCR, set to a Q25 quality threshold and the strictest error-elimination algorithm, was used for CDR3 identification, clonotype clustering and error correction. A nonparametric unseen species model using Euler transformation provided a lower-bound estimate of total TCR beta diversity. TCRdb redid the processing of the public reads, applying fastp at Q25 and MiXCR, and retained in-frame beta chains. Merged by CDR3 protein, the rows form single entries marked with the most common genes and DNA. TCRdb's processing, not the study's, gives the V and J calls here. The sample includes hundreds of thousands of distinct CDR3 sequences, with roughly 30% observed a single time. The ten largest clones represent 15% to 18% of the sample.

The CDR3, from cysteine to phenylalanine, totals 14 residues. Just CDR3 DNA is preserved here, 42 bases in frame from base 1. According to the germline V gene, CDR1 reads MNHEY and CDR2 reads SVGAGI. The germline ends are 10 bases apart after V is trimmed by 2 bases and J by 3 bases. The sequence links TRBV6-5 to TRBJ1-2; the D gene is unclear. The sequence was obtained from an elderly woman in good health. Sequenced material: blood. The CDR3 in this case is CASSYVAGYYGYTF. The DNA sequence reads TGTGCCAGCAGTTACGTCGCGGGCTACTATGGCTACACCTTC.